This entry features one T cell receptor beta chain sequence. Its antigen is unknown. No per-base quality is available; no much larger clone lies one base away. The immunoSEQ Assay, a bias-controlled multiplex PCR, was used to amplify TCRbeta CDR3 regions from genomic DNA. From the authors' description of their analysis: The number of nucleated cells in each sample was estimated by amplification of reference gene primers within the assay. To quantify the absolute abundance of each unique TCRbeta CDR3 rearrangement, sequence reads were collapsed and filtered. For each sample, productive Simpson clonality was calculated as the square root of Simpson's diversity index across productive rearrangements. This is the immuneACCESS table as TCRdb keeps it, with only in-frame sequences that have V and J called. A part of the clones is gone; compared with another copy, unresolved V genes explain less than half, and the rest is unexplained. V and J calls plus clone size are reproduced from that table; the DNA served to infer D and trimming. The sample contains about 95,000 clones, 70% to 85% of them found a single time. In total, the top ten clones hold 24% of the sample.

The data are from a study of blood T cell repertoires in COVID-19 (dated by TCRdb to 2020 to 2021). As for the study more broadly: The collaborator samples originated in the United States, Italy and Spain and spanned the acute and convalescent phases of COVID-19. The dataset comprised deeply sampled blood TCRbeta repertoires from subjects exposed to, actively infected with, or recovered from COVID-19. Sample metadata almost always included a de-identified subject ID, COVID-19 status, age in years and sex. The prospective study material was composed of cDNA or gDNA derived from T cells, B-cell-depleted T cells, or PBMCs. Where available, HLA class I and class II types were taken from metadata supplied by the sample provider and were not determined by assay-based typing. The repertoires were made available in a free public database intended to serve as a resource for research on the immune response to SARS-CoV-2. Samples were obtained from the ongoing ImmuneRACE study (first 160 participants) and from 1,200 or so subjects provided by 6 global collaborators. Broad study findings and their caveats: The amount of clinical and demographic metadata varied by source and participant and was provided uncurated.

Collaborating institutions collected whole blood in K2EDTA tubes following their own protocols. For TCRbeta analysis, collaborator samples were shipped as frozen whole blood, as isolated PBMCs, or as DNA extracted from either sample type. Taken from cysteine to phenylalanine, the CDR3 has 19 residues. Only the CDR3 DNA stays, 57 bases, in frame from base 1. The germline V and J ends show losses of 4 bases and 0 bases respectively, and no gene match explains 14 bases of the junction. CDR1 WSHSY and CDR2 SAAADI were looked up in the germline V gene. The receptor chain draws on TRBV10-2 and TRBJ2-3; 9 bases in the junction line up with TRBD2. The sequencing input was peripheral blood. The TCR sequence derives from a human donor in a cohort sampled during active COVID-19. The CDR3: CASSGHHRSLAGSTDTQYF. The nucleotide sequence is TGCGCCAGCAGTGGCCACCACCGATCCCTAGCGGGGAGCACAGATACGCAGTATTTT.